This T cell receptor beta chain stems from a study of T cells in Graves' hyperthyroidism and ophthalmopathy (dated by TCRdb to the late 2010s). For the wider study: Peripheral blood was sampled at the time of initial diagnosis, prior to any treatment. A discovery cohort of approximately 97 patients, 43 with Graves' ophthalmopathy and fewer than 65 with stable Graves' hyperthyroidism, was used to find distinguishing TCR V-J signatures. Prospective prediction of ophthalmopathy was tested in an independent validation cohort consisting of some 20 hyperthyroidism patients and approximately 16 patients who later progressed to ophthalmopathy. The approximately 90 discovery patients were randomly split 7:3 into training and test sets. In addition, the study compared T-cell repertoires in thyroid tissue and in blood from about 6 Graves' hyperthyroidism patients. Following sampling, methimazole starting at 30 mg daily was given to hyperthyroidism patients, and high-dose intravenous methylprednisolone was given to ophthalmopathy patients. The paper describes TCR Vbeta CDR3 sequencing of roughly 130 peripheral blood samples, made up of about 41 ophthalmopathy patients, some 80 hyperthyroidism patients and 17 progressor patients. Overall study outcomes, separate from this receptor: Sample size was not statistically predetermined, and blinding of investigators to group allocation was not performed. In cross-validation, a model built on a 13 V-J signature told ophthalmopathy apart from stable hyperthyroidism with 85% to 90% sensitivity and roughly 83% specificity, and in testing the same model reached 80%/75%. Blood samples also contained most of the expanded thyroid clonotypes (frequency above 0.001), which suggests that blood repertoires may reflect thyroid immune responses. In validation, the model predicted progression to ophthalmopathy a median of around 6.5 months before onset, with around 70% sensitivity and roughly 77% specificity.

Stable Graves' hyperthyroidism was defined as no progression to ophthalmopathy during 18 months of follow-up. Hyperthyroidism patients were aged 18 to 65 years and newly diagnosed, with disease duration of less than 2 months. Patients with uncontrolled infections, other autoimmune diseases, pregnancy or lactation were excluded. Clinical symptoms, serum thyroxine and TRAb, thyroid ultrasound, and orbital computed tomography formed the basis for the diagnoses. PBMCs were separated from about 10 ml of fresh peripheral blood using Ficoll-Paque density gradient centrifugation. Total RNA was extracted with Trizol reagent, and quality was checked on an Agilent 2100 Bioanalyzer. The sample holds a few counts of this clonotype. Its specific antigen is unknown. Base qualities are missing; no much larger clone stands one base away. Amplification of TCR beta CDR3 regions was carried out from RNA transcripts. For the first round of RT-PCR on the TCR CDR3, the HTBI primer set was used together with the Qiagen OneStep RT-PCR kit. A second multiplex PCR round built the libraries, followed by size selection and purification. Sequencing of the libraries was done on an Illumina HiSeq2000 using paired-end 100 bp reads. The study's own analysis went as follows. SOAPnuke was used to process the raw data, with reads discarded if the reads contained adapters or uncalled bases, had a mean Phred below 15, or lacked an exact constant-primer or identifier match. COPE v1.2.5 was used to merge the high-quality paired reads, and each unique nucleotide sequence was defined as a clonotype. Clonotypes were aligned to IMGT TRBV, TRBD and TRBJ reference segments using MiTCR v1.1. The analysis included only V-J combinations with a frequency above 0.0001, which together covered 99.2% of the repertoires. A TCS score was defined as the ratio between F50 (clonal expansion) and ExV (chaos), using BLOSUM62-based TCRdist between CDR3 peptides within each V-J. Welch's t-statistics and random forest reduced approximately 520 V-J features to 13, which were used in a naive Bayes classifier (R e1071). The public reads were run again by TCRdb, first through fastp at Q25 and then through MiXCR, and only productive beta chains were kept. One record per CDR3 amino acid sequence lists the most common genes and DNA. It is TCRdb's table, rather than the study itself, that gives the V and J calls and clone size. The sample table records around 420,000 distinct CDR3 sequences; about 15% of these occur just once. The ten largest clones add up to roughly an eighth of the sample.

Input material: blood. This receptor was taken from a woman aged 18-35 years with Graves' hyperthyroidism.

Here is the DNA: TGCAGCGTGAAGACAGGGGGTGAAAAACTGTTTTTT. This translates into CSVKTGGEKLFF. In this chain, TRBV29-1 is recombined with TRBJ1-4; 9 of the junction bases match TRBD1. Taken from cysteine to phenylalanine, the CDR3 has 12 residues. The CDR3 DNA has 36 bases and is translated from base 1. Trimming accounts for 6 bases at V and 7 bases at J, while the number of junction bases matched to no gene is 3. Reading the germline V gene gives CDR1 SQVTM and CDR2 ANQGSEA.